Reported below is one TCR beta chain. Germline trimming cut 5 bases from V and 7 bases from J; bases unmatched to any gene: 6. This CDR3 contains 14 residues. Germline V lookup: CDR1 LNHDA, CDR2 SQIVND (reference sequence). The authors' processing: Nucleated cell counts were estimated from reference gene primer amplification. Only in-frame clones appear in the TCRdb table, and some are missing; sequencing was by immunoSEQ multiplex PCR. V and J calls and clone size follow that table, whereas D and trimming were derived from the DNA. There are some 300,000 clones in the sample; more than 70% occur only once, and under 2.5% lies in the top ten. This record comes from a study of blood T cell repertoires in COVID-19. Looking at the study overall: Samples of COVID-19 (acute and convalescent) were obtained from the United States, Italy and Spain. Nucleic acid was either cDNA or gDNA, and it came from T cells, B-cell-depleted T cells, or PBMCs.

Assignment of participants to cohorts was predicated upon participant-reported clinical history. The rearrangement joins TRBV19 to TRBJ1-5; 9 bases agree with TRBD1. The material sequenced was PBMCs or T cells enriched from blood (not recorded which). The clonotype was recovered from a woman aged 60-70 years in a cohort exposed to, infected with or recovered from COVID-19 (not recorded which). The CDR3 sequence: CASSRTGVGQPQHF. The CDR3 coding sequence is TGTGCCAGTAGTCGGACAGGGGTAGGACAGCCCCAGCATTTT. Combining the CDR3 with reference TRBV19 and TRBJ1-5 gives the whole variable domain DGGITQSPKYLFRKEGQNVTLSCEQNLNHDAMYWYRQDPGQGLRLIYYSQIVNDFQKGDIAEGYSVSREKKESFPLTVTSAQKNPTAFYLCASSRTGVGQPQHFGDGTRLSIL.